The present T cell receptor (beta chain) was sequenced within a study of blood T cells in healthy people across ages. Study-wide results and caveats: Without sorted subsets, naive and antigen-experienced compartments could not be conclusively compared.

The authors ran a second PCR of about 7 to 11 cycles using a sample-barcoded 5' primer and a J-beta primer mix. MiXCR, run by TCRdb on the 5' RACE reads, gives a single entry per CDR3 protein. The sample lists about 930,000 distinct CDR3 sequences, just under 30% occurring once. There are many counts of this clonotype. Antigen: not known. These data also formed part of another study, on T cells of mothers and their children.

This TCR came from a woman in her thirties or forties in good health. The sample comprised blood.

CDR3 sequence reads: CASSLRTSGADEQFF. The CDR3 nucleotides read TGTGCCAGCAGTTTAAGAACTAGCGGGGCGGATGAGCAGTTCTTC. The chain links TRBV12-3 or TRBV12-4 to TRBJ2-1; the match to TRBD2 covers 10 bases. This CDR3 region has 15 residues. V shed 2 bases, J shed 8 bases, and the junction held 6 bases outside the gene matches.